This T cell receptor beta chain came from a study of identical twins. Overall study results and limits: Conclusions rested on cross-sectional statistics rather than following the same donors.

TCRdb ran MiXCR on the 5' RACE reads and lists one entry per CDR3 protein. The table records approximately 490,000 distinct CDR3 sequences, around 22% of them present only once. V was clipped by 5 bases and J by 3 bases, with 14 bases between them. The CDR3 sequence is 15 residues long. Germline V gene data show CDR1 as MNHEY and CDR2 as SMNVEV (reference sequence). This clonotype occurred a few times. The antigen is unknown. The same sample was also used in a study of yellow fever vaccine responses in identical twins.

The material sequenced was CD4+ T cells sorted from blood. The chain uses TRBV27 and TRBJ2-1; D perhaps matches TRBD2 (5 bases). This TCR was sampled from a young woman in good health. The CDR3 loop reads CASSISVPLYNEQFF. The CDR3 DNA is TGTGCCAGCAGTATTAGCGTCCCCCTCTACAATGAGCAGTTCTTC.